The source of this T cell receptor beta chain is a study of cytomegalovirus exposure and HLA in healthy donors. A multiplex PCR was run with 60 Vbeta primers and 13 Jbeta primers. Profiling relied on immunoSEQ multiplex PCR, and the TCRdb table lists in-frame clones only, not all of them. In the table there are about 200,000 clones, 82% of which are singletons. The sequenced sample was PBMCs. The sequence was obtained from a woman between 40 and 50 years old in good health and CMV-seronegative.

The CDR3 DNA reads as TGTGCCAGCAGCTTAGCGACAGGGTCAACTAATGAAAAACTGTTTTTT. This encodes CASSLATGSTNEKLFF. J is TRBJ1-4 and V is TRBV7-9, with TRBD1 matching 7 bases. This CDR3 contains 16 residues. After removal of 0 bases from V and 0 bases from J, the junction contained 1 base not matched to a gene. The germline CDR1 and CDR2 sequences are SEHNR and FQNEAQ (reference sequence). Full variable domain (remainder filled in from reference TRBV7-9 and TRBJ1-4): DTGVSQNPRHKITKRGQNVTFRCDPISEHNRLYWYRQTLGQGPEFLTYFQNEAQLEKSRLLSDRFSAERPKGSFSTLEIQRTEQGDSAMYLCASSLATGSTNEKLFFGSGTQLSVL.